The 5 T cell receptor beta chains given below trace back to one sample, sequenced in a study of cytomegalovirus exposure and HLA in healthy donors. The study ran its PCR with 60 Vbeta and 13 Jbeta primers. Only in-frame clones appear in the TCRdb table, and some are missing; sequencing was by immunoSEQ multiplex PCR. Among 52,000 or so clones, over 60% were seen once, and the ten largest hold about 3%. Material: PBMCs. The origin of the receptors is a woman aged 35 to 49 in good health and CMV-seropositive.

In nucleotides, the CDR3 is TGTGCCAGTAGTAGGTCGGGGGACGGCTACACCTTC. This gives the protein CASSRSGDGYTF. This chain connects TRBV19 to TRBJ1-2; a possible D gene is TRBD1 (5 bases). In germline, CDR1 is LNHDA, CDR2 SQIVND (reference sequence). Trimming cost V 4 bases and J 8 bases, with 11 bases left between them. This CDR3 is 12 amino acids long.

CDR3 nucleotide sequence: TGTGCCTGGGAAATTCAAGGACAGGGTAATTCACCCCTCCACTTT. It yields the protein CAWEIQGQGNSPLHF. The chain employs TRBV30 and TRBJ1-6; TRBD1 aligns across 8 bases. V dropped 5 bases and J dropped 6; count of bases not matched to a gene: 9. This CDR3 comprises 15 residues. The germline CDR1 and CDR2 sequences are GTSNPN and SVGIG (reference sequence).

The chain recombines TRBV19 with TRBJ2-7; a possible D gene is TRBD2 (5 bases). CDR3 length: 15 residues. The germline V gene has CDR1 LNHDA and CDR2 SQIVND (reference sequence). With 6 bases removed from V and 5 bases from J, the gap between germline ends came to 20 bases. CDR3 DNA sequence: TGTGCCAGTAGGTCCCACTCCGGGGTGGCGGACGAGCAGTACTTC. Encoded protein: CASRSHSGVADEQYF.

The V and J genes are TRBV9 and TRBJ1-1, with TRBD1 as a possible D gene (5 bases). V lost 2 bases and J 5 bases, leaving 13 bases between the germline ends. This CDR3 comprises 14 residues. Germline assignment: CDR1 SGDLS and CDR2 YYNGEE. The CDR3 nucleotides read TGTGCCAGCAGCGTGGGTGGGGGGAAGACTGAAGCTTTCTTT. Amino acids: CASSVGGGKTEAFF.

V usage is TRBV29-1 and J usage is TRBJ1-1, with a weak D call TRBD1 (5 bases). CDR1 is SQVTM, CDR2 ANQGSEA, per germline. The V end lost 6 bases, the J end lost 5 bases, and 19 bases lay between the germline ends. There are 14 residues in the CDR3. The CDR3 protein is CSVPSGGRETEAFF. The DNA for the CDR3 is TGCAGCGTCCCATCGGGGGGAAGGGAAACTGAAGCTTTCTTT.